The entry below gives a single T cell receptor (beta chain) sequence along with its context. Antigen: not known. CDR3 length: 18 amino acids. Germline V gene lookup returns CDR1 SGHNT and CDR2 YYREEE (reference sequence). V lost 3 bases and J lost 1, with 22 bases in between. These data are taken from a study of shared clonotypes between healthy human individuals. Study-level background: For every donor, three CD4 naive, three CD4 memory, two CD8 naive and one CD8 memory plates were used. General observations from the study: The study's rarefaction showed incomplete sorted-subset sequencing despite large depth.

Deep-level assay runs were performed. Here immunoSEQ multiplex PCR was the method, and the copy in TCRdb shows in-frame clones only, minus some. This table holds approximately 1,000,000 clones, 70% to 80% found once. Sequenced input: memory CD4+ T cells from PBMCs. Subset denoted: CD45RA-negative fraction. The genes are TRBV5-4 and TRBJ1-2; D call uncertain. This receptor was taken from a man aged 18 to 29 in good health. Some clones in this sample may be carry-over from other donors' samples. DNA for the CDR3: TGTGCCAGCAGCTCTAATGTGGGGTATCAAGAGGGTAACTATGGCTACACCTTC. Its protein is CASSSNVGYQEGNYGYTF.